The clone carrying this T cell receptor beta chain was seen at least ten times. V shed 1 base and J shed 9 bases, with 7 bases lying between them. Germline CDR1 reads SGHNT; CDR2 reads YENEEA. CDR3 length: 12 residues. The sample comes from a study of T cells in Graves' hyperthyroidism and ophthalmopathy. No ophthalmopathy progression within 18 months constituted stable Graves' hyperthyroidism. Disease duration under 2 months; hyperthyroidism patients were aged 18 to 65. For the diagnoses, clinical symptoms, serum thyroxine and TRAb, thyroid ultrasound and orbital computed tomography were used. RNA transcripts provided the source from which TCR beta CDR3 regions were amplified. Initially, a first-round RT-PCR of the TCR CDR3 employed the HTBI primer set. Each CDR3 protein is one row after TCRdb ran MiXCR on the multiplex PCR reads. The sample records roughly 630,000 distinct CDR3 sequences, about 15% being singletons.

V gene TRBV11-3 combines with J gene TRBJ2-1; D is uncertain. The specimen sequenced was blood. The sequence derives from a woman aged 25-40 years with Graves' hyperthyroidism. As DNA, the CDR3 is TGTGCCAGCAGCTTAGGGGAACTTGAGCAGTTCTTC. Its protein is CASSLGELEQFF.